This TCR beta chain was recorded in a study of blood T cell repertoires in COVID-19. The overall study: Material from acute and convalescent COVID-19 was sourced from the United States, Italy and Spain. PBMCs, B-cell-depleted T cells, or T cells provided the cDNA or gDNA that made up the material.

Germline assignment: CDR1 MNHEY and CDR2 SVGAGI. The CDR3 contains 13 residues. V shed 7 bases and J shed 2 bases, with 10 bases lying between them. Authors' processing steps: Estimation of nucleated cell counts relied on the amplification of reference gene primers. Repertoires were generated with immunoSEQ multiplex PCR, while TCRdb's copy carries only in-frame clones and drops some. Clone size and the V and J calls come from that table; the DNA yielded D and trimming. Found here are some 700,000 clones, about 87% of them singletons; the top ten hold more than 0.25%. This clone appeared once. The specimen was peripheral blood. The V call is TRBV6-5, the J call TRBJ2-3; a weak D match, TRBD1 (6 bases). The sequence derives from a woman aged 18-29 years with acute or convalescent COVID-19. The CDR3 is CASKQGDTDTQYF. Here the CDR3 DNA reads TGTGCCAGCAAACAGGGTGACACAGATACGCAGTATTTT.